Below are 3 T cell receptor beta chains sequenced from a single sample in a study of blood T cell dynamics during melanoma immunotherapy. Time point denoted: week 3, after first cycle of checkpoint inhibitor. The repertoire was sequenced with immunoSEQ multiplex PCR; TCRdb's copy has only in-frame clones and lacks some. Of 8,000 to 10,000 clones listed, 85% are singletons. The sample here was blood, taken from a patient treated with checkpoint blockade. Receptors were obtained from a human donor with melanoma.

The chain couples TRBV5-6 to TRBJ1-3; tentatively, D is TRBD1 (6 bases). Trimming removed 5 bases from V and 4 bases from J, with 19 bases in between. There are 16 residues in the CDR3. CDR1 SGHDT and CDR2 YYEEEE come from the germline V gene. The CDR3 sequence: CASSSLGGLAGNTIYF. Here the CDR3 DNA reads TGTGCCAGCAGTTCTCTCGGGGGCTTAGCAGGAAACACCATATATTTT.

This clone has only a few counts. This rearrangement joins TRBV27 to TRBJ1-2, with D perhaps matching TRBD1 (6 bases). The V end lost 0 bases, the J end lost 8 bases, and 10 bases lay between the germline ends. This CDR3 is 13 amino acids long. The germline gives CDR1 MNHEY, CDR2 SMNVEV (reference sequence). The CDR3 region has the DNA TGTGCCAGCAGTTTATCGACAGGTTGGGGCTACACCTTC. This codes for CASSLSTGWGYTF.

J is TRBJ2-4 and V is TRBV5-6; TRBD1 is a possible D gene (5 bases). V lost 0 bases and J 0 bases, leaving 10 bases between the germline ends. The CDR3 loop spans 16 amino acids. The germline gives CDR1 SGHDT, CDR2 YYEEEE. CDR3 in DNA: TGTGCCAGCAGCTTGGGGGTGGGGCTAGCCAAAAACATTCAGTACTTC. Translation: CASSLGVGLAKNIQYF.